This T cell receptor beta chain was identified in a study of shared T cell receptors in the human thymus (dated by TCRdb to the early 2020s). Regarding the research as a whole: The study investigated the way shared, self-reactive T-cell receptor alpha chains are produced in the human thymus.

Library preparation employed the immunoSEQ multiplex PCR assay. The immuneACCESS repertoire file appears here via TCRdb, limited to in-frame rearrangements. These files lack a portion of the clones; in checked studies, under half of the deficit traces to unresolved V genes, and the cause of the others is not known. This sample gives roughly 550,000 clones in total; approximately 80% of them show up just once. The ten largest make up about 0.012% of the sample. A word on this clone: Its antigen specificity is not known. Per-base quality was not reported, and no clone a single base away is much larger than it.

From its cysteine to its phenylalanine, the CDR3 spans 15 amino acids. Only the CDR3 portion is preserved as DNA: 45 bases, with reading frame beginning at the first base. Reading the germline V gene (reference sequence) gives CDR1 PRHDT and CDR2 FYEKMQ. The V and J ends are trimmed by 6 bases and 0 bases, leaving 15 bases between them. Separately, the same data were catalogued under a study of human thymus T cells. The second study also describes: The donors were immunologically healthy infants in Finland who had open corrective cardiac surgery for congenital heart defects. Thymus tissue was obtained as surgical resects removed during corrective cardiac surgery. V and J gene segment usage appeared biased in both thymic and peripheral blood repertoires. According to the related research, thymic TCR repertoires were highly overlapping among unrelated individuals. The study characterized TCR alpha and beta repertoires from about 8 infant thymus samples and a few related peripheral blood samples. The infant donors were about 6 to 244 days old, and the cohort included several males and two females. Thymocytes were mechanically released from the tissue and were stored as pellets of about 8.5-31 million cells at -70 degrees C. A QIAsymphony instrument was used to extract genomic DNA from the frozen cell pellets. TCRB and TCRAD loci were amplified from a standardized quantity of quality-controlled genomic DNA using the immunoSEQ multiplex PCR assay. The amplicons covered the V(D)J region and were long enough to include the CDR3 and to identify the V and J genes. Through the commercial immunoSEQ service, the amplicons were sequenced on an Illumina platform. Primer bias and sequencing errors were corrected using previously described methods, and TCRAD and TCRB definitions followed the IMGT database. Repertoires were analysed with immunoSEQ Analyzer 3.0 and VDJTools, covering basic statistics, V/J segment usage, diversity estimates, rarefaction and pairwise overlap. Diversity was estimated using the Chao1, ChaoE, Efron-Thisted, Shannon and inverse Simpson indices, and was also estimated on datasets down-sampled to the size of the smallest sample. Repertoire overlap was assessed by strict matching of CDR3 nucleotide sequence, V gene and J gene, and clustering was done by Jaccard-based multidimensional scaling. On average, thymus samples gave roughly 740,000 unique TCRB clonotypes, whereas blood samples gave about 84,000.

The chain couples TRBV13 to TRBJ2-7; the D segment could be TRBD2, given 5 matching bases. What was sequenced was thymocytes. This receptor was identified in a boy under two years old with a congenital heart defect. Donor details come from another sample of the same person, matched by shared clones. The nucleotides read TGTGCCAGCAGTCGCCGAGACACTAGCTCCTACGAGCAGTACTTC. This is translated as CASSRRDTSSYEQYF. Extended through the reference TRBV13 and TRBJ2-7 proteins, this CDR3 yields the full variable domain: AAGVIQSPRHLIKEKRETATLKCYPIPRHDTVYWYQQGPGQDPQFLISFYEKMQSDKGSIPDRFSAQQFSDYHSELNMSSLELGDSALYFCASSRRDTSSYEQYFGPGTRLTVT.